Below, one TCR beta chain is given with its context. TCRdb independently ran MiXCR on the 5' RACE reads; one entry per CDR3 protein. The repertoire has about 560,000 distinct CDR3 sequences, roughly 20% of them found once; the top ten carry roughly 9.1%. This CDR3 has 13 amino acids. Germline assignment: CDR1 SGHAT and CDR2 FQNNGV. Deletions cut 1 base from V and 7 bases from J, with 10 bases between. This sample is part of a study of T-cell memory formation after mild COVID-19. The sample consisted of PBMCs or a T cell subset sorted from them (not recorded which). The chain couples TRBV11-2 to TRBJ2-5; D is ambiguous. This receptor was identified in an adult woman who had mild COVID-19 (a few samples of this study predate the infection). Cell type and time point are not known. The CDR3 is CASSLAFRWTQYF. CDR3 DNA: TGTGCCAGCAGCTTAGCTTTCAGATGGACCCAGTACTTC.